Shown below are 5 T cell receptor beta chains from a single sample sequenced in a study of blood T cell repertoires in COVID-19 (dated by TCRdb to 2018 to 2021). Library creation used the immunoSEQ multiplex PCR assay. Not all clones reach the TCRdb copy of this immuneACCESS table, which keeps in-frame sequences only. Checked studies attribute under half of the gap to unresolved V genes and leave the rest unexplained. The sample data list some 280,000 clones, and 85% of these were observed just once. In total, the top ten clones hold around 4% of the sample. The sample taken for sequencing was peripheral blood. Receptors originate from a woman aged 45-60 years with active or convalescent COVID-19.

This sequence joins TRBV18 and TRBJ2-3; 14 positions match TRBD2. There are 19 residues in the CDR3. The junction had 7 bases not matched to a gene; V was cut back by 1 base and J by 1 base. Germline assignment: CDR1 KGHSH and CDR2 LQKENI. CDR3 sequence reads: CASSPLGTSGSRGTDTQYF. CDR3 DNA: TGTGCCAGCTCACCACTCGGGACTAGCGGGAGTCGGGGCACAGATACGCAGTATTTT.

With regard to this clone: At the DNA level, this CDR3 is encoded by other sequences in the same sample as well. V and J are TRBV28 and TRBJ2-3; TRBD2 aligns across 11 bases. Germline V CDR1 and CDR2: MDHEN, SYDVKM. Trimming at V came to 4 bases and at J to 4 bases, leaving 4 bases not matched to a gene. The CDR3 length is 15 residues. The CDR3, as DNA: TGTGCCAGCAGTTCTCTAGCGGGAGGCGCAGATACGCAGTATTTT. Translation gives CASSSLAGGADTQYF.

The chain's CDR3 is CASSPPAGVSNQPQHF. In DNA form, the CDR3 reads TGTGCCAGCAGTCCACCCGCAGGGGTTAGCAATCAGCCCCAGCATTTT. This chain connects TRBV28 to TRBJ1-5; D is possibly TRBD1 (6 bases). Trimming took off 5 bases at V and 0 bases at J, with 14 bases between the two ends. The CDR3 is made up of 16 amino acids. Germline values: CDR1 MDHEN, CDR2 SYDVKM.

This chain connects TRBV18 to TRBJ2-3; 7 nucleotides line up with TRBD2. The CDR3 has 16 residues. CDR1 KGHSH and CDR2 LQKENI come from the germline V gene. V shed 4 bases and J 0 bases; nucleotides not matched to a gene: 7. The CDR3: CASSLSGSGSTDTQYF. CDR3 nucleotides: TGTGCCAGCTCACTAAGCGGTAGCGGGAGCACAGATACGCAGTATTTT.

The chain couples TRBV7-8 to TRBJ2-2; 9 nucleotides line up with TRBD1. CDR1 is SGHVS and CDR2 is FQNEAQ in the germline V gene. CDR3 size: 18 residues. V lost 5 bases, J lost 0 bases, and 10 bases stayed unmatched. CDR3 region: CASSEYYRDRANTGELFF. The DNA for the CDR3 is TGTGCCAGCAGCGAGTACTACCGGGACAGGGCGAACACCGGGGAGCTGTTTTTT.